The sample holds many counts of the clone carrying this T cell receptor beta chain. No antigen is known for it. Stated treatment: oral pan-JAK inhibitor, 5-10 mg twice daily. PBMCs were stained for CD3, CD4 and CD8, and CD4+ and CD8+ T cells were sorted. Reverse transcribed after extraction, RNA yielded cDNA as the sequencing template. Method: immunoSEQ multiplex PCR; TCRdb's copy keeps in-frame clones and lacks some. The table shows 200,000 to 250,000 clones, with more than 45% occurring only once. This specimen comes from a study of CD8+ T cells in alopecia areata. Whole-study findings and limits: Throughout tofacitinib, many expanded lesional clones continued to persist in scalp and blood. Tofacitinib delivered significant drops in scalp clonality and in expanded CD8+ clones among the top 100. Only one nonresponder was present, which leaves the link between baseline CD8+ expansion and response uncertain.

After removal of 0 bases from V and 4 bases from J, the junction contained 6 bases not matched to a gene. In germline, CDR1 is SGHRS, CDR2 YFSETQ. The CDR3 is 15 amino acids. The sequence derives from a human donor with alopecia areata. J is TRBJ2-7 and V is TRBV5-1; TRBD1 aligns across 8 bases. The sample in question was CD4+ T cells sorted from blood, obtained at week 4, from a patient treated with tofacitinib. Here the CDR3 reads CASSLDRGRTYEQYF. The CDR3 bases are TGCGCCAGCAGCTTGGACAGGGGGAGGACGTACGAGCAGTACTTC. The full variable domain, rest sourced from reference TRBV5-1 and TRBJ2-7, is KAGVTQTPRYLIKTRGQQVTLSCSPISGHRSVSWYQQTPGQGLQFLFEYFSETQRNKGNFPGRFSGRQFSNSRSEMNVSTLELGDSALYLCASSLDRGRTYEQYFGPGTRLTVT.